A selection of T cell receptor beta chains follows, all from one sample in a study of control samples from healthy donors and cancer patients. TCRdb keeps only in-frame clones here, not all; method: immunoSEQ multiplex PCR. Of approximately 160,000 clones in the sample, roughly 92% are singletons; the top ten hold about 0.64%. Sequencing input: blood. All receptors come from a woman in her twenties or thirties in good health. CDR3s include the opening cysteine and the closing phenylalanine or tryptophan. Each record gives: V gene, clone size, D gene, J gene, CDR3 protein, CDR3 DNA. A D gene is named only where the DNA matches it firmly. Expanded clones get a size class; other rows say once, few or many, or leave the size out.

v_call: TRBV30
clone_size: .
d_call: TRBD2
j_call: TRBJ2-1
cdr3_aa: CAWSPRTSDYNEQFF
cdr3_nt: TGTGCCTGGAGTCCGCGGACTAGCGACTACAATGAGCAGTTCTTC

v_call: TRBV5-1
clone_size: .
d_call: .
j_call: TRBJ2-1
cdr3_aa: CASSGGTYSNNEQFF
cdr3_nt: TGCGCCAGCAGTGGCGGGACCTACTCTAACAATGAGCAGTTCTTC

v_call: TRBV27
clone_size: .
d_call: TRBD1
j_call: TRBJ1-4
cdr3_aa: CASRTLGGTGGEKLFF
cdr3_nt: TGTGCCAGCAGAACTCTCGGTGGGACAGGGGGCGAAAAACTGTTTTTT

v_call: TRBV2
clone_size: .
d_call: TRBD2
j_call: TRBJ2-7
cdr3_aa: CASSGGTSGYEQYF
cdr3_nt: TGTGCCAGCAGTGGCGGGACTAGCGGGTACGAGCAGTACTTC

v_call: TRBV3-1/TRBV3-2
clone_size: .
d_call: TRBD1
j_call: TRBJ2-5
cdr3_aa: CASSPDGQGNQETQYF
cdr3_nt: TGTGCCAGCAGCCCGGATGGACAGGGAAACCAAGAGACCCAGTACTTC

v_call: TRBV9
clone_size: .
d_call: .
j_call: TRBJ2-1
cdr3_aa: CASSPLGTSNEQFF
cdr3_nt: TGTGCCAGCAGCCCTCTCGGGACCAGTAATGAGCAGTTCTTC

v_call: TRBV28
clone_size: .
d_call: TRBD2
j_call: TRBJ2-1
cdr3_aa: CASSSSGGHNEQFF
cdr3_nt: TGTGCCAGCAGCTCTAGCGGGGGACACAATGAGCAGTTCTTC

v_call: TRBV7-8
clone_size: few
d_call: TRBD2
j_call: TRBJ2-1
cdr3_aa: CASSLPLRLAGVNEQFF
cdr3_nt: TGTGCCAGCAGCCTTCCCCTACGACTAGCGGGAGTGAATGAGCAGTTCTTC

v_call: TRBV11-2
clone_size: .
d_call: .
j_call: TRBJ1-6
cdr3_aa: CASSFGGHNSPLHF
cdr3_nt: TGTGCCAGCAGCTTTGGGGGGCATAATTCACCCCTCCACTTT

v_call: TRBV19
clone_size: .
d_call: .
j_call: TRBJ2-1
cdr3_aa: CASSMTDSGEQFF
cdr3_nt: TGTGCCAGTAGTATGACTGACTCAGGTGAGCAGTTCTTC

v_call: TRBV5-1
clone_size: once
d_call: .
j_call: TRBJ2-1
cdr3_aa: CASSQLRDWGNEQFF
cdr3_nt: TGCGCCAGCAGCCAGCTCCGGGACTGGGGGAATGAGCAGTTCTTC

v_call: TRBV13
clone_size: .
d_call: .
j_call: TRBJ2-2
cdr3_aa: CASSLSAASPGELFF
cdr3_nt: TGTGCCAGCAGCTTATCTGCGGCGTCGCCCGGGGAGCTGTTTTTT

v_call: TRBV6-4
clone_size: .
d_call: .
j_call: TRBJ2-1
cdr3_aa: CASSEDTYNEQFF
cdr3_nt: TGTGCCAGCAGTGAAGATACCTACAATGAGCAGTTCTTC

v_call: TRBV4-3
clone_size: .
d_call: TRBD1
j_call: TRBJ1-6
cdr3_aa: CASSPGTGESPLHF
cdr3_nt: TGCGCCAGCAGCCCCGGGACAGGGGAATCACCCCTCCACTTT

v_call: TRBV7-9
clone_size: .
d_call: TRBD1
j_call: TRBJ1-5
cdr3_aa: CASSFGTGGSQPQHF
cdr3_nt: TGTGCCAGCAGCTTCGGGACAGGGGGTTCTCAGCCCCAGCATTTT

v_call: TRBV19
clone_size: .
d_call: .
j_call: TRBJ2-5
cdr3_aa: CASSIRRGQFQETQYF
cdr3_nt: TGTGCCAGTAGTATACGGAGGGGACAGTTTCAAGAGACCCAGTACTTC

v_call: TRBV7-9
clone_size: once
d_call: TRBD1
j_call: TRBJ1-4
cdr3_aa: CASSPGQGGEKLFF
cdr3_nt: TGTGCCAGCAGCCCGGGACAGGGGGGTGAAAAACTGTTTTTT

v_call: TRBV6-1
clone_size: once
d_call: .
j_call: TRBJ2-1
cdr3_aa: CASSEDVRTPYNEQFF
cdr3_nt: TGTGCCAGCAGTGAAGATGTACGGACACCTTACAATGAGCAGTTCTTC

v_call: TRBV19
clone_size: .
d_call: .
j_call: TRBJ1-3
cdr3_aa: CASTNFPSDGNTIYF
cdr3_nt: TGTGCCAGTACCAATTTCCCGTCCGATGGAAACACCATATATTTT

v_call: TRBV7-8
clone_size: .
d_call: .
j_call: TRBJ1-2
cdr3_aa: CASSRGRGNYGYTF
cdr3_nt: TGTGCCAGCAGCCGGGGCCGGGGAAACTATGGCTACACCTTC

v_call: TRBV10-3
clone_size: .
d_call: .
j_call: TRBJ1-1
cdr3_aa: CAISDRVEAFF
cdr3_nt: TGTGCCATCAGTGACCGGGTTGAAGCTTTCTTT

v_call: TRBV5-1
clone_size: .
d_call: .
j_call: TRBJ2-3
cdr3_aa: CASNTGGTHTDTQYF
cdr3_nt: TGCGCCAGCAACACCGGGGGAACGCACACAGATACGCAGTATTTT

v_call: TRBV7-2
clone_size: .
d_call: TRBD2
j_call: TRBJ2-7
cdr3_aa: CASSLAQRLAAVDF
cdr3_nt: TGTGCCAGCAGCTTAGCCCAACGACTAGCGGCAGTGGACTTC

v_call: TRBV20-1
clone_size: .
d_call: TRBD1
j_call: TRBJ2-7
cdr3_aa: CSASGQGITYEQYF
cdr3_nt: TGCAGTGCTAGTGGACAGGGGATCACCTACGAGCAGTACTTC

v_call: TRBV2
clone_size: .
d_call: .
j_call: TRBJ2-5
cdr3_aa: CASSGGGRIETQYF
cdr3_nt: TGTGCCAGCAGTGGTGGGGGGCGCATTGAGACCCAGTACTTC

v_call: TRBV12-3/TRBV12-4
clone_size: .
d_call: .
j_call: TRBJ1-3
cdr3_aa: CASGGAGNTIYF
cdr3_nt: TGTGCCAGCGGAGGGGCTGGAAACACCATATATTTT

v_call: TRBV6-5
clone_size: once
d_call: .
j_call: TRBJ2-3
cdr3_aa: CASIPNTDTQYF
cdr3_nt: TGTGCCAGCATCCCGAACACAGATACGCAGTATTTT

v_call: TRBV20-1
clone_size: .
d_call: .
j_call: TRBJ1-5
cdr3_aa: CSASREDSNQPQHF
cdr3_nt: TGCAGTGCTAGTCGGGAGGATAGCAATCAGCCCCAGCATTTT

v_call: TRBV11-2
clone_size: .
d_call: .
j_call: TRBJ2-3
cdr3_aa: CASSLDRSVTQYF
cdr3_nt: TGTGCCAGCAGCTTAGATCGGTCCGTTACGCAGTATTTT